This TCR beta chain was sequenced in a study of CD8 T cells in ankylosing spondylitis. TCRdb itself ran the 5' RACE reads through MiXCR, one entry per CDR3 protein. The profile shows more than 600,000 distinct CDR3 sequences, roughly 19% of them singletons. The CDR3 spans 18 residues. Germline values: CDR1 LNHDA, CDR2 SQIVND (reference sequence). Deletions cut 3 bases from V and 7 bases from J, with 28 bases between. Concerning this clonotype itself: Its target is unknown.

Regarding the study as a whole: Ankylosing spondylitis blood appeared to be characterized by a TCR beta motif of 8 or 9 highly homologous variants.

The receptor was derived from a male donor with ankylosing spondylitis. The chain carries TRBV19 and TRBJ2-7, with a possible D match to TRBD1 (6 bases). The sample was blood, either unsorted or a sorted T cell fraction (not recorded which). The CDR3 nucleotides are TGTGCCAGTAGTATGGACAGCTGGGAATCTTTGGGGCCAGGAGAGCAGTACTTC. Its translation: CASSMDSWESLGPGEQYF.